This entry features one T cell receptor beta chain sequence. What it binds is not known. Whole-study results and caveats: Tumor-infiltrating Treg TCR alpha and beta sequences overlapped most with tumor naive CD4+ T cells, then blood naive. In terms of TCR gene usage, tumor memory CD4+ T cells clustered together with blood and lymph node memory CD4+ cells, as well as with lymph node naive CD4+ cells.

This CDR3 contains 15 residues. Looked up from germline, CDR1 is MNHEY and CDR2 is SVGAGI. With 6 bases clipped from V and 3 bases from J, the junction kept 6 bases outside the gene matches. Full-length variable regions came from constant-region reverse primers plus semi-nested Nested Universal Primer A PCR. From the 5' RACE reads, TCRdb called clonotypes with MiXCR, one entry per CDR3 protein. The table has tens of thousands of distinct CDR3 sequences, about 28% seen once; the top ten hold 3% to 4%. The J gene is TRBJ2-1, the V gene TRBV6-5; TRBD2 matches at 9 bases. The receptor's source is a female donor with breast cancer. The sequencing input was tumor-infiltrating memory CD4+ T cells sorted from the breast tumor. Subset indicated: memory CD4+ T cells, CD4+CD45RO+CD25-. This CDR3 reads CASSPTSGNYNEQFF. CDR3 DNA sequence: TGTGCCAGCAGCCCGACTAGCGGTAACTACAATGAGCAGTTCTTC.